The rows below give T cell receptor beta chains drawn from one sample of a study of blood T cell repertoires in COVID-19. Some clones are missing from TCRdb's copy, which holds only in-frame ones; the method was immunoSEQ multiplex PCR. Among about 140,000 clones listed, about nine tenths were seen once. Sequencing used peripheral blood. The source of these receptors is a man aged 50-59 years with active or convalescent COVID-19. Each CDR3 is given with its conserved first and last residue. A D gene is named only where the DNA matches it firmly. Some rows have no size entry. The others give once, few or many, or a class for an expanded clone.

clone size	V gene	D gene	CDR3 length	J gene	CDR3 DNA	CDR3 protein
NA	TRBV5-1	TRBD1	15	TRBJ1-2	TGCGCCAGCAGCAAGGGACAGGGAAACCTCTTTGGCTACACCTTC	CASSKGQGNLFGYTF
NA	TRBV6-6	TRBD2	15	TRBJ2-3	TGTGCCAGCAGTTTGACTAGCGGGAGTTTAGATACGCAGTATTTT	CASSLTSGSLDTQYF
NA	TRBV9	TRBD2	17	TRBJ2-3	TGTGCCAGCAGCGTAAGGGGGGCTAGCGGGAGTGCAGATACGCAGTATTTT	CASSVRGASGSADTQYF
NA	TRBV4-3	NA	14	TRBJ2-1	TGCGCCAGCAGCCAAGACCCTAGTTCCAATGAGCAGTTCTTC	CASSQDPSSNEQFF
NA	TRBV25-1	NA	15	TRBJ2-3	TGTGCCAGCAGAAAGCCAGGGGAGAGCACAGATACGCAGTATTTT	CASRKPGESTDTQYF
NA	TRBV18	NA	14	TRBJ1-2	TGTGCCAGCTCACCCCCTGAGGGAGGCTATGGCTACACCTTC	CASSPPEGGYGYTF
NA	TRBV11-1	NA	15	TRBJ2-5	TGTGCCAGCAGCCCCCCACGGGAGACGCGGGAGACCCAGTACTTC	CASSPPRETRETQYF
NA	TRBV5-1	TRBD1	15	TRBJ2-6	TGCGCCAGCAGCTCTGGGACAGGGCGAACCAACGTCCTGACTTTC	CASSSGTGRTNVLTF
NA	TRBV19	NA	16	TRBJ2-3	TGTGCCAGCACCTCCCTTTACTCGGGAGACGGAGATACGCAGTATTTT	CASTSLYSGDGDTQYF
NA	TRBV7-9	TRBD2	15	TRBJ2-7	TGTGCCAGCAGCTGGGGACGGCCGGGAGGTTCCGAGCAGTACTTC	CASSWGRPGGSEQYF
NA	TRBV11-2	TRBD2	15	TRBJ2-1	TGTGCCAGCAGCTTAGGACTAGCGGACATCTATGAGCAGTTCTTC	CASSLGLADIYEQFF
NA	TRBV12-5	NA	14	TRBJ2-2	NA	CASGLGTGSGELFF
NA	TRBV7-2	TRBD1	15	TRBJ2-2	TGTGCCAGCAGCTCGACAGGGGCGTACACCGGGGAGCTGTTTTTT	CASSSTGAYTGELFF
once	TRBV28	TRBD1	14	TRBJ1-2	TGTGCCAGCAGTTTGGGACAGAGTAACTATGGCTACACCTTC	CASSLGQSNYGYTF
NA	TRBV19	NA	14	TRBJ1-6	TGTGCCAGTAGTTTTACAGGGATGGATTCACCCCTCCACTTT	CASSFTGMDSPLHF
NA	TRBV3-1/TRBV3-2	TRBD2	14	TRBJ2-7	TGTGCCAGCAGCTGGCGGACTAGATCCTACGAGCAGTACTTC	CASSWRTRSYEQYF
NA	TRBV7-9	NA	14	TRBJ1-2	TGTGCCAGCAGCTTAAGACCGGACATAAATGGCTACACCTTC	CASSLRPDINGYTF
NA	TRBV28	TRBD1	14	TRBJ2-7	TGTGCCAGCAGTTGGGGGACAGGGGGCGCCGAGCAGTACTTC	CASSWGTGGAEQYF
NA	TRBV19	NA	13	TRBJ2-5	TGTGCCAGCAACACAGGGATTTTAGAGACCCAGTACTTC	CASNTGILETQYF
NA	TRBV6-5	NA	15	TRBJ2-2	TGTGCCAGCAGTTACTCCCCAGGGGCTACCGGGGAGCTGTTTTTT	CASSYSPGATGELFF
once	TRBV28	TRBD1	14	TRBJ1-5	TGTGCCACCTCGACAGGGCGGCGCAATCAGCCCCAGCATTTT	CATSTGRRNQPQHF
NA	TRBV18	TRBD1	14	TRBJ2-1	TGTGCCAGCTCACCGACAGGGCTCTACAATGAGCAGTTCTTC	CASSPTGLYNEQFF
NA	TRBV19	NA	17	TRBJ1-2	TGTGCCAGTAGTATTTACCCCCCCGCAGGGATTAACTATGGCTACACCTTC	CASSIYPPAGINYGYTF
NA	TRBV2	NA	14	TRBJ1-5	TGTGCCAGCAGTGTGGACAGCCCTAATCAGCCCCAGCATTTT	CASSVDSPNQPQHF
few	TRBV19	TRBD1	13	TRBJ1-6	TGTGCCAGTAGTCGGGACAGTCCTTCACCCCTCCACTTT	CASSRDSPSPLHF
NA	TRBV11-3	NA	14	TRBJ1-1	TGTGCCAGCAGCTTAGAGGGAGGGAACACTGAAGCTTTCTTT	CASSLEGGNTEAFF
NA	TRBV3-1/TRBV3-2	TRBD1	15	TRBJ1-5	TGTGCCAGCAGCCAGATGGGACAGCCCAGCCAGCCCCAGCATTTT	CASSQMGQPSQPQHF
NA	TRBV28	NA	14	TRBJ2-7	TGTGCCAGCACCGATGGCCACAGGCCTCGGGAGCAGTACTTC	CASTDGHRPREQYF
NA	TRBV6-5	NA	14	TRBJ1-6	TGTGCCAGCAGCAGACAGGCGGTAAATTCACCCCTCCACTTT	CASSRQAVNSPLHF
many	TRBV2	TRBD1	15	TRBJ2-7	TGTGCCAGCAGTGGTTCGGGACAGGGGGACTACGAGCAGTACTTC	CASSGSGQGDYEQYF
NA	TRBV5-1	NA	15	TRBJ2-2	TGCGCCAGCAGCTTGGGAGGCTCGAACACCGGGGAGCTGTTTTTT	CASSLGGSNTGELFF
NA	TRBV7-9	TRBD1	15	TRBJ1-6	TGTGCCAGCAGCTTGTGGGACAGGGCCAATTCACCCCTCCACTTT	CASSLWDRANSPLHF
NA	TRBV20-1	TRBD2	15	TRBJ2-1	TGCAGTGCTAGTGGCGCGACTAGCGCCTACAATGAGCAGTTCTTC	CSASGATSAYNEQFF
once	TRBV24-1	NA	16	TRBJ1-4	TGTGCCACCAGACCACTACCGGGACACCTTAATGAAAAACTGTTTTTT	CATRPLPGHLNEKLFF
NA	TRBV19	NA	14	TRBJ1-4	TGTGCCAGTACCCCCGGGACACGGCGGGAAAAACTGTTTTTT	CASTPGTRREKLFF
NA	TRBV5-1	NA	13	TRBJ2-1	TGCGCCAGCAGCTTGGGACTTTACAATGAGCAGTTCTTC	CASSLGLYNEQFF
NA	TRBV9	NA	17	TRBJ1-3	TGTGCCAGCAGCGTAGCGCCGGGGGGGCGGACTGGAAACACCATATATTTT	CASSVAPGGRTGNTIYF
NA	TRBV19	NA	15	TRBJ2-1	TGTGCCAGTAGTATATCGGGACTCGAACGGAATGAGCAGTTCTTC	CASSISGLERNEQFF
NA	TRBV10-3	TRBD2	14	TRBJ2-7	TGTGCCATCAGGGGACTAGCGGGAGTCGGCGAGCAGTACTTC	CAIRGLAGVGEQYF
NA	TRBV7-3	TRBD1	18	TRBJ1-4	TGTGCCAGCAGCTCGGGACAGATCTCGAGTGCAACTAATGAAAAACTGTTTTTT	CASSSGQISSATNEKLFF
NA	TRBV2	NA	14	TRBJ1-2	TGTGCCAGCAGTGACCCGGGACTGCCCTATGGCTACACCTTC	CASSDPGLPYGYTF
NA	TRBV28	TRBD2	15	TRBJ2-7	TGTGCCAGCAGTTCAAGCGGGAGGGCCTCCTACGAGCAGTACTTC	CASSSSGRASYEQYF